The 29 T cell receptor beta chains below all came from one sample that was sequenced in a study of blood T cell repertoires in COVID-19. This table comes from immunoSEQ multiplex PCR, and its TCRdb copy is limited to in-frame clones, with some not included. Of 200,000 to 250,000 clones detected, more than 85% appear once; the ten largest clones hold over 0.75%. Material for sequencing was peripheral blood. Receptor source: a man aged 55 to 70 with COVID-19, enrolled during active disease.

The chain is built from TRBV4-1 and TRBJ2-7, with TRBD2 matching 7 bases. Germline loops: CDR1 MGHRA, CDR2 YSYEKL. The CDR3 has 14 amino acids. J gave up 6 bases and V 1 base, and 6 bases lay outside the gene matches. CDR3: CASSQAREGGEQYF. CDR3 bases: TGCGCCAGCAGCCAAGCCAGGGAGGGAGGCGAGCAGTACTTC.

This chain connects TRBV27 to TRBJ1-1, with D possibly being TRBD1 (6 bases). V lost 11 bases and J lost 5, with 15 bases in between. In germline, CDR1 is MNHEY, CDR2 SMNVEV (reference sequence). The CDR3 has 12 amino acids. The CDR3 DNA reads TGTGCCCCTGGCGGGGGGACAACTGAAGCTTTCTTT. As protein: CAPGGGTTEAFF.

The chain has TRBV5-4 and TRBJ2-1; 11 nucleotides agree with TRBD1. The CDR3 covers 16 residues. Germline CDR1 and CDR2: SGHNT and YYREEE (reference sequence). Trimming took 3 bases from V and 6 from J; bases not matched to a gene: 8. CDR3 region: CASSYLGTGGFNEQFF. The CDR3 DNA is TGTGCCAGCAGCTATCTGGGGACAGGGGGGTTCAATGAGCAGTTCTTC.

This clone appeared a few times. J is TRBJ2-1 and V is TRBV30; TRBD1 aligns across 10 bases. CDR1 is GTSNPN and CDR2 is SVGIG in the germline V gene (reference sequence). V trimming: 1 base; J trimming: 1 base; junction bases outside the gene matches: 7. The length of the CDR3 is 17 residues. CDR3 loop: CAWSAGTGVKSYNEQFF. CDR3 nucleotides: TGTGCCTGGAGTGCCGGGACAGGGGTTAAATCCTACAATGAGCAGTTCTTC.

This clone was recorded once. This chain joins TRBV5-5 and TRBJ2-3; 9 bases match TRBD1. V gave up 4 bases and J gave up 4 bases; unmatched junction bases: 7. The CDR3 contains 15 residues. Germline assignment: CDR1 SGHKS and CDR2 YYEKEE (reference sequence). The CDR3 protein is CASSLYGQGSDTQYF. The CDR3 DNA follows: TGTGCCAGCAGCCTCTACGGACAGGGGTCAGATACGCAGTATTTT. The whole variable domain, filled in from reference TRBV5-5 and TRBJ2-3, reads DAGVTQSPTHLIKTRGQQVTLRCSPISGHKSVSWYQQVLGQGPQFIFQYYEKEERGRGNFPDRFSARQFPNYSSELNVNALLLGDSALYLCASSLYGQGSDTQYFGPGTRLTVL.

About this clone itself: Other DNA sequences within the sample encode an identical CDR3. The CDR3: CASSPDRSNQPQHF. CDR3 DNA: TGTGCCAGCAGTCCGGACAGAAGCAATCAGCCCCAGCATTTT. The J gene is TRBJ1-5, the V gene TRBV6-5; D is possibly TRBD1 (6 bases). The germline V gene has CDR1 MNHEY and CDR2 SVGAGI. This CDR3 has 14 amino acids. The V end lost 5 bases, the J end lost 1 base, and 9 bases lay between the germline ends.

This rearrangement joins TRBV28 to TRBJ2-4, with TRBD1 matching over 8 bases. CDR1 MDHEN and CDR2 SYDVKM come from the germline V gene. The junction had 13 bases not matched to a gene; V was cut back by 3 bases and J by 0 bases. This CDR3 has 19 residues. This CDR3 reads CASSFNPPGGLGAKNIQYF. The CDR3 bases are TGTGCCAGCAGTTTTAATCCCCCAGGGGGCTTGGGAGCCAAAAACATTCAGTACTTC. The full variable domain, in which reference TRBV28 and TRBJ2-4 provide the parts outside the CDR3, is DVKVTQSSRYLVKRTGEKVFLECVQDMDHENMFWYRQDPGLGLRLIYFSYDVKMKEKGDIPEGYSVSREKKERFSLILESASTNQTSMYLCASSFNPPGGLGAKNIQYFGAGTRLSVL.

This chain connects TRBV7-2 to TRBJ1-5; D not certain. The CDR3 spans 15 residues. V was shortened by 2 bases and J by 8 bases, with 16 bases between the two germline ends. The germline V gene has CDR1 SGHTA and CDR2 FQGNSA. CDR3: CASSLNGGLGEPQHF. As DNA, the CDR3 is TGTGCCAGCAGCTTAAATGGCGGGCTAGGTGAGCCCCAGCATTTT.

This rearrangement joins TRBV12-3 or TRBV12-4 to TRBJ1-1; the D is unclear. Between the trimmed V and J ends, which lost 6 bases and 10 bases, there was a span of 12 bases. This CDR3 has 11 residues. CDR3 coding DNA: TGTGCCAGCAGCCAGACCGGCGGAGCTTTCTTT. It codes for CASSQTGGAFF.

The rearrangement links TRBV5-6 to TRBJ1-1; 8 nucleotides match TRBD1. The V gene's germline CDR1 is SGHDT and CDR2 YYEEEE. V was pared by 5 bases and J by 1 base, with 4 bases of the junction left unmatched. There are 14 residues in the CDR3. CDR3 region: CASRPQGENTEAFF. The CDR3 nucleotides read TGTGCCAGCAGACCACAGGGGGAGAACACTGAAGCTTTCTTT.

This chain links TRBV3-1 (or the pseudogene TRBV3-2) with TRBJ1-2, with D possibly matching TRBD1 (6 bases). CDR3 length equals 14 residues. V was shortened by 1 base and J by 6 bases, with 12 bases between the two germline ends. Germline V gene data show CDR1 as LGHDT and CDR2 as YNNKEL (reference sequence). CDR3 residues: CASSQAPGVHGYTF. CDR3 nucleotides: TGTGCCAGCAGCCAAGCCCCAGGGGTACATGGCTACACCTTC.

The rearrangement joins TRBV6-5 to TRBJ2-2, with TRBD1 matching over 7 bases. Germline V gene sequence: CDR1 MNHEY, CDR2 SVGAGI. The CDR3 length is 14 residues. J lost 9 bases, V lost 5 bases, and 9 bases had no gene match. The CDR3 nucleotides read TGTGCCAGCAGTCAAACAGGGGTTTTGAGGGAGCTGTTTTTT. This sequence encodes CASSQTGVLRELFF.

This sequence joins TRBV29-1 and TRBJ1-2, with TRBD1 identical over 8 bases. Germline-derived CDR1 and CDR2 are SQVTM and ANQGSEA. Trimming cost V 7 bases and J 7 bases; bases outside gene matches: 17. The CDR3 is made up of 15 amino acids. The CDR3 here is CSGGGSGQGVSGYTF. DNA of the CDR3: TGCAGCGGGGGTGGGTCCGGACAGGGCGTTTCTGGCTACACCTTC.

The chain recombines TRBV7-2 with TRBJ1-1; 9 bases map to TRBD1. The CDR3 is 14 amino acids. CDR1 and CDR2 (germline): SGHTA, FQGNSA. Trimming at V came to 7 bases and at J to 1 base, leaving 4 bases not matched to a gene. The CDR3 protein is CASKAGQGNTEAFF. CDR3 DNA sequence: TGTGCCAGCAAAGCGGGACAGGGGAACACTGAAGCTTTCTTT. The full variable domain, with the rest looked up from reference TRBV7-2 and TRBJ1-1, is GAGVSQSPSNKVTEKGKDVELRCDPISGHTALYWYRQSLGQGLEFLIYFQGNSAPDKSGLPSDRFSAERTGGSVSTLTIQRTQQEDSAVYLCASKAGQGNTEAFFGQGTRLTVV.

The chain uses TRBV24-1 and TRBJ2-1, with 9 bases lining up with TRBD2. With V trimmed by 4 bases and J by 2 bases, 2 bases remained unmatched. The germline gives CDR1 KGHDR, CDR2 SFDVKD. This CDR3 has 15 residues. The CDR3 spells CATSEVAGAYNEQFF. DNA of the CDR3: TGTGCCACCAGTGAGGTAGCGGGAGCCTACAATGAGCAGTTCTTC.

The CDR3: CASSLGAAGGVRSQYF. The CDR3 DNA sequence: TGTGCCAGCAGCTTGGGGGCGGCTGGGGGGGTAAGGTCACAGTACTTC. This chain uses TRBV5-4 with TRBJ2-7; TRBD2 matches 7 bases. V lost 0 bases and J lost 10; bases outside the gene matches: 16. The CDR3 contains 16 residues. Germline V lookup: CDR1 SGHNT, CDR2 YYREEE (reference sequence).

This clone occurred once. In DNA form, the CDR3 reads TGTGCCAGCAGCCTCACATCCCGCTCCTACAATGAGCAGTTCTTC. Protein sequence: CASSLTSRSYNEQFF. The gene calls are TRBV9 and TRBJ2-1; the D is unclear. V shed 4 bases and J shed 0 bases, with 11 bases lying between them. The CDR3 runs to 15 residues. Germline values: CDR1 SGDLS, CDR2 YYNGEE.

The chain joins TRBV7-9 to TRBJ1-3; D may be TRBD1 (6 bases). The CDR3 consists of 15 residues. Trimming stripped 4 bases from V and 8 bases from J, with 18 bases between. Germline lookup yields CDR1 SEHNR and CDR2 FQNEAQ (reference sequence). CDR3 sequence: CASSSRTGTVDTIYF. CDR3 bases: TGTGCCAGCAGCTCCCGTACAGGGACGGTAGACACCATATATTTT.

The chain recombines TRBV9 with TRBJ2-7; D possibly corresponds to TRBD1 (6 bases). Trimming left V 1 base short and J 6 bases short, with 20 bases between. CDR3 length equals 16 residues. In germline, CDR1 is SGDLS, CDR2 YYNGEE. Written as DNA, the CDR3 is TGTGCCAGCAGCGTACTAGGATGGGGGCAGGGGATCGAGCAGTACTTC. It yields the protein CASSVLGWGQGIEQYF.

This clone has more than one count but fewer than ten. V and J are TRBV30 and TRBJ1-1, with 8 nucleotides matching TRBD1. V was clipped by 3 bases and J by 0 bases; unmatched bases: 6. Germline values: CDR1 GTSNPN, CDR2 SVGIG (reference sequence). CDR3 size: 15 residues. CDR3 sequence: CAWRDRGYMNTEAFF. CDR3 DNA sequence: TGTGCCTGGAGAGACAGGGGCTATATGAACACTGAAGCTTTCTTT.

This chain joins TRBV5-1 and TRBJ2-1; 8 bases agree with TRBD2. There are 14 residues in the CDR3. Germline assignment: CDR1 SGHRS and CDR2 YFSETQ. J gave up 5 bases and V 5 bases, and 6 bases lay outside the gene matches. The CDR3 reads CASRREGPNNEQFF. The CDR3 DNA reads TGCGCCAGCAGACGGGAGGGGCCGAACAATGAGCAGTTCTTC. The full variable domain, rest sourced from reference TRBV5-1 and TRBJ2-1, is KAGVTQTPRYLIKTRGQQVTLSCSPISGHRSVSWYQQTPGQGLQFLFEYFSETQRNKGNFPGRFSGRQFSNSRSEMNVSTLELGDSALYLCASRREGPNNEQFFGPGTRLTVL.

The chain has TRBV30 and TRBJ2-1; D unclear. Looked up from germline, CDR1 is GTSNPN and CDR2 is SVGIG (reference sequence). There are 13 residues in the CDR3. V was cut by 0 bases and J by 7 bases, with 10 bases left in between. The CDR3 nucleotides are TGTGCCTGGAGTGTACTGGTCGGGAATGAGCAGTTCTTC. The encoded protein is CAWSVLVGNEQFF. Supplemented by reference TRBV30 and TRBJ2-1, the full variable domain reads SQTIHQWPATLVQPVGSPLSLECTVEGTSNPNLYWYRQAAGRGLQLLFYSVGIGQISSEVPQNLSASRPQDRQFILSSKKLLLSDSGFYLCAWSVLVGNEQFFGPGTRLTVL.

This chain joins TRBV6-6 and TRBJ1-2, with TRBD1 as a possible D gene (5 bases). From germline, CDR1 is MNHNY and CDR2 SVGAGI (reference sequence). This CDR3 has 12 residues. Trimming left V 5 bases short and J 4 bases short, with 8 bases between. The CDR3 is CASSPDSYGYTF. CDR3 sequence (DNA): TGTGCCAGCAGTCCCGACAGCTATGGCTACACCTTC.

V gene TRBV30 combines with J gene TRBJ1-2; 7 positions match TRBD1. The length of the CDR3 is 15 residues. Germline CDR1 GTSNPN, CDR2 SVGIG (reference sequence). J was trimmed by 4 bases and V by 7 bases; bases with no gene match: 15. CDR3 loop: CASGMGTAILYGYTF. The CDR3 DNA follows: TGTGCCTCCGGGATGGGGACAGCTATTCTCTATGGCTACACCTTC.

The chain carries TRBV18 and TRBJ2-1; 9 nucleotides agree with TRBD1. CDR1 is KGHSH and CDR2 is LQKENI in the germline V gene. J was trimmed by 5 bases and V by 5 bases; bases with no gene match: 7. This CDR3 comprises 15 residues. The CDR3: CASSSPGTGNNEQFF. The DNA of the CDR3 is TGTGCCAGCTCAAGTCCCGGGACAGGGAACAATGAGCAGTTCTTC. The whole variable domain, remainder taken from reference TRBV18 and TRBJ2-1, is NAGVMQNPRHLVRRRGQEARLRCSPMKGHSHVYWYRQLPEEGLKFMVYLQKENIIDESGMPKERFSAEFPKEGPSILRIQQVVRGDSAAYFCASSSPGTGNNEQFFGPGTRLTVL.

The V and J genes are TRBV29-1 and TRBJ1-1; D call uncertain. Between the trimmed V and J ends, which lost 6 bases and 5 bases, there was a span of 16 bases. Germline V CDR1 and CDR2: SQVTM, ANQGSEA. The CDR3 is made up of 13 amino acids. The CDR3 reads CSVRREGGTEAFF. In DNA form, the CDR3 reads TGCAGCGTCAGAAGGGAGGGTGGGACTGAAGCTTTCTTT.

This clone was counted only a few times. This sequence joins TRBV19 and TRBJ2-1; 14 bases agree with TRBD2. The CDR3 length is 15 residues. Unmatched junction bases numbered 4, after V lost 5 bases and J lost 7 bases. CDR1 is LNHDA and CDR2 is SQIVND in the germline V gene (reference sequence). The CDR3 bases are TGTGCCAGTAGTGCGGGACTAGCGGGAGCAAATGAGCAGTTCTTC. This encodes CASSAGLAGANEQFF.

The chain couples TRBV5-1 to TRBJ2-7, with D perhaps TRBD2 (6 bases). V lost 1 base and J lost 6, with 17 bases in between. Per the germline V gene, CDR1 is SGHRS and CDR2 is YFSETQ. The CDR3 runs to 15 residues. In DNA form, the CDR3 reads TGCGCCAGCAGCTTGAACGCCGCGACTAGTAGCGAGCAGTACTTC. This encodes CASSLNAATSSEQYF.

In the case of this clone: Additional DNA sequences in this sample encode the identical CDR3. The rearrangement joins TRBV7-2 to TRBJ1-5, with 7 bases aligning to TRBD1. Germline values: CDR1 SGHTA, CDR2 FQGNSA. The trim removed 4 bases at V and 4 bases at J, leaving 1 base unmatched. The CDR3 loop spans 13 amino acids. The CDR3 nucleotides are TGTGCCAGCAGCTCACAGGGGAATCAGCCCCAGCATTTT. Protein: CASSSQGNQPQHF.